The T cell receptor (beta chain) under discussion was sequenced for a study of cytomegalovirus exposure and HLA in healthy donors. PCR primers comprised 60 Vbeta and 13 Jbeta primers. The data were produced by immunoSEQ multiplex PCR, yet TCRdb's version contains in-frame clones alone and is incomplete. In the table there are 150,000 to 200,000 clones, 80% to 90% of which are singletons. In germline, CDR1 is SGHNT, CDR2 YYREEE (reference sequence). The CDR3 is made up of 16 amino acids. Germline trimming cut 2 bases from V and 2 bases from J; bases unmatched to any gene: 5. The origin of this receptor is a girl aged 2 to 9 in good health and CMV-seropositive. The V gene is TRBV5-4, the J gene TRBJ2-2, with TRBD2 matching 8 bases. Sequencing input: PBMCs. The CDR3 DNA reads TGTGCCAGCAGCTTTGGGGGGACTAGTAACACCGGGGAGCTGTTTTTT. Protein product: CASSFGGTSNTGELFF. Using reference TRBV5-4 and TRBJ2-2 for the parts outside the CDR3, the full variable domain is ETGVTQSPTHLIKTRGQQVTLRCSSQSGHNTVSWYQQALGQGPQFIFQYYREEENGRGNFPPRFSGLQFPNYSSELNVNALELDDSALYLCASSFGGTSNTGELFFGEGSRLTVL.